This T cell receptor (beta chain) is drawn from a study of blood T cell repertoires in COVID-19. Study context: The United States, Italy and Spain were the sources of the acute and convalescent COVID-19 samples. T cells, B-cell-depleted T cells, or PBMCs provided the cDNA or gDNA that served as material.

As originally analysed: Reference gene primer amplification gave nucleated cell count estimates. Here immunoSEQ multiplex PCR was the method, and the copy in TCRdb shows in-frame clones only, minus some. The DNA gave D and trimming, while V, J and clone size come from that table. The sample has about 100,000 clones, about 87% seen once. Germline CDR1 is MNHEY and CDR2 is SVGAGI. This CDR3 spans 13 amino acids. V was clipped by 4 bases and J by 8 bases; unmatched bases: 5. This chain uses TRBV6-5 with TRBJ2-1; 7 nucleotides match TRBD1. Material for sequencing was peripheral blood. The receptor comes from a middle-aged man with active or convalescent COVID-19. The CDR3 sequence: CASSSGQDDEQFF. CDR3 in DNA: TGTGCCAGCAGTTCCGGACAGGATGATGAGCAGTTCTTC.